This T cell receptor (beta chain) emerged from a study of blood T cell repertoires in COVID-19. Study information: Collection of acute and convalescent COVID-19 samples took place in the United States, Italy and Spain.

Germline CDR1 is SEHNR and CDR2 is FQNEAQ (reference sequence). Trimming at V came to 1 base and at J to 5 bases, leaving 4 bases not matched to a gene. This CDR3 is built from 14 residues. In the study's own analysis: Reference gene primers were amplified, and this amplification served to estimate nucleated cell counts. Sequenced by immunoSEQ multiplex PCR; TCRdb stores in-frame clones only, minus some. The V and J calls and clone size were taken over from that table, and D and trimming were inferred from the DNA. The repertoire includes roughly 150,000 clones, 84% of them detected once, and around 45% sits in the top ten.

This receptor was taken from a human donor in a cohort sampled during active COVID-19. Sequenced input: peripheral blood. The V call is TRBV7-9, the J call TRBJ2-5; 7 positions match TRBD2. Here the CDR3 DNA reads TGTGCCAGCAGCTTAGACGGGAGGTGGGAGACCCAGTACTTC. It specifies CASSLDGRWETQYF.